The clone carrying this T cell receptor beta chain was recorded a few times. Germline CDR1 and CDR2: MNHEY and SMNVEV (reference sequence). CDR3 length: 11 residues. Trimming stripped 7 bases from V and 2 bases from J, with 6 bases between. Clones were read by immunoSEQ multiplex PCR, and TCRdb kept only the in-frame ones, dropping some. The table shows hundreds of thousands of clones, with 87% occurring only once. The sample originates from a study of blood T cell repertoires in COVID-19. Sequences were obtained from PBMCs or T cells enriched from blood (not recorded which). This clonotype originated in a woman between 18 and 30 years old who had recovered from COVID-19. The J gene is TRBJ2-7, the V gene TRBV27; no clear D. The CDR3 protein is CASKNTYEQYF. The CDR3 DNA follows: TGTGCCAGCAAGAACACCTACGAGCAGTACTTC.